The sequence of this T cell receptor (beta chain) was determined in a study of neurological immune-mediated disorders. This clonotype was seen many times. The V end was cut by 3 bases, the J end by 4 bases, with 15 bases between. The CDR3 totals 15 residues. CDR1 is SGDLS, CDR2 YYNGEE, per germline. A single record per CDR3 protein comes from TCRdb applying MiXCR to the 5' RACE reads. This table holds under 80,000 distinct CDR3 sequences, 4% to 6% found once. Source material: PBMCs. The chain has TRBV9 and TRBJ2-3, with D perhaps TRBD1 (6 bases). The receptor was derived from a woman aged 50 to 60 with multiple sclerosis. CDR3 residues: CASSAGGLTADTQYF. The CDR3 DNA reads TGTGCCAGCAGCGCTGGGGGCCTAACGGCAGATACGCAGTATTTT.